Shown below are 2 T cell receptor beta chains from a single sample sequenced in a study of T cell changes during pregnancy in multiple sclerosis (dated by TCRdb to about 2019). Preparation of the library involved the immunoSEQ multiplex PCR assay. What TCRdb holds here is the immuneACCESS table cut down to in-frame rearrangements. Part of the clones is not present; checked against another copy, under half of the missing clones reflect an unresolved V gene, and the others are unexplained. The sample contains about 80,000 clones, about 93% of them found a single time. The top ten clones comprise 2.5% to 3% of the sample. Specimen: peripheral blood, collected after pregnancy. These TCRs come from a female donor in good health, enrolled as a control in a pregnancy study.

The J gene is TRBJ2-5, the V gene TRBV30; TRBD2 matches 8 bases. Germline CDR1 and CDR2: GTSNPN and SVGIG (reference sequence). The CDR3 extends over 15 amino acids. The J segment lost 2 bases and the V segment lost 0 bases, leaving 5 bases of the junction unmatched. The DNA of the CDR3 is TGTGCCTGGAGTGTAGCTAGCGGGCCACAAGAGACCCAGTACTTC. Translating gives CAWSVASGPQETQYF.

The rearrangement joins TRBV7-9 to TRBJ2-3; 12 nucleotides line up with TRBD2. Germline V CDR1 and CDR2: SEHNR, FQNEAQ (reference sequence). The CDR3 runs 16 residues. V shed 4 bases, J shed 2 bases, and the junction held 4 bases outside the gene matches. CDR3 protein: CASSSRTSGVTDTQYF. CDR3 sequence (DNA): TGTGCCAGCAGCTCGCGGACTAGCGGGGTCACAGATACGCAGTATTTT.